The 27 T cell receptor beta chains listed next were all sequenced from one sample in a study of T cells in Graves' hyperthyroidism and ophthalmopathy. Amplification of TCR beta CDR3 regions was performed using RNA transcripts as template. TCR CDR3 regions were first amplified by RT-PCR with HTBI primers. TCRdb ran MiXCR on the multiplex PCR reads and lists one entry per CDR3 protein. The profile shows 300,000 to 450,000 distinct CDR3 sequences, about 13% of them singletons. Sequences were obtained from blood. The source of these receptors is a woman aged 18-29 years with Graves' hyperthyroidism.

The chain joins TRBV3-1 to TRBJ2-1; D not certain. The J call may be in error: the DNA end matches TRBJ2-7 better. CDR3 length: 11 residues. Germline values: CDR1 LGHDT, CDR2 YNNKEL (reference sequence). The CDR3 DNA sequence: TGTGCCAGCAGCCAAGGTCATGAGCAGTACTTC. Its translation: CASSQGHEQYF.

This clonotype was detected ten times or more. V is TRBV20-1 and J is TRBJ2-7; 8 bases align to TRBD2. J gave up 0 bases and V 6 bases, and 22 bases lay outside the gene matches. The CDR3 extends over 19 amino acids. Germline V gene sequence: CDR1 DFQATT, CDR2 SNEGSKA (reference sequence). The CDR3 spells CSARPLWTSQNRHSYEQYF. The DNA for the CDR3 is TGCAGTGCCAGGCCCCTTTGGACTAGCCAGAACCGTCACTCCTACGAGCAGTACTTC.

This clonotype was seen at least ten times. The DNA of the CDR3 is TGTGCCAGCAGTGAAGACAATGTCTATGAGCAGTTCTTC. It encodes CASSEDNVYEQFF. V and J are TRBV2 and TRBJ2-1; D unclear. V lost 1 base and J 8 bases, leaving 9 bases between the germline ends. The CDR3 loop spans 13 amino acids. CDR1 and CDR2 (germline): SNHLY, FYNNEI. Full variable domain (rest looked up from reference TRBV2 and TRBJ2-1): EPEVTQTPSHQVTQMGQEVILRCVPISNHLYFYWYRQILGQKVEFLVSFYNNEISEKSEIFDDQFSVERPDGSNFTLKIRSTKLEDSAMYFCASSEDNVYEQFFGPGTRLTVL.

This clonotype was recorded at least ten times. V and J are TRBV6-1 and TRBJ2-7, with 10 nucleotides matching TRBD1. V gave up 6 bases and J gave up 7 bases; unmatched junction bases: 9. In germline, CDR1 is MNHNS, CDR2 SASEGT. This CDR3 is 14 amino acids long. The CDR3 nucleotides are TGTGCCAGCAGGGGGACAGGGGAGGGAAATGAGCAGTACTTC. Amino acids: CASRGTGEGNEQYF.

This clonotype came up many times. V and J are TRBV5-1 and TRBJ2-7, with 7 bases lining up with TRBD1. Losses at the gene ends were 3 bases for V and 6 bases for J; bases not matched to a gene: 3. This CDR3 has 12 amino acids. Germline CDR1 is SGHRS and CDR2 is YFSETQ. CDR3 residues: CASSYTGAEQYF. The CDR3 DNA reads TGCGCCAGCAGCTATACAGGGGCCGAGCAGTACTTC.

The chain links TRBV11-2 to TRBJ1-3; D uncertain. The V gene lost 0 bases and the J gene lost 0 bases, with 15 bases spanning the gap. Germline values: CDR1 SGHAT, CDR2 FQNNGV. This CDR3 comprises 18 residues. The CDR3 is CASSLDLQGPFSGNTIYF. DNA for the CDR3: TGTGCCAGCAGCTTAGATCTGCAAGGGCCCTTCTCTGGAAACACCATATATTTT.

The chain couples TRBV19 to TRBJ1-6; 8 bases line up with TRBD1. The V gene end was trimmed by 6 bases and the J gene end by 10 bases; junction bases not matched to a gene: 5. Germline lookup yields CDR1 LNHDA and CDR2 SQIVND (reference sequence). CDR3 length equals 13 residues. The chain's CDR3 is CASSPGQGSPLHF. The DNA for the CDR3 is TGTGCCAGTAGCCCAGGACAGGGCTCACCCCTCCACTTT.

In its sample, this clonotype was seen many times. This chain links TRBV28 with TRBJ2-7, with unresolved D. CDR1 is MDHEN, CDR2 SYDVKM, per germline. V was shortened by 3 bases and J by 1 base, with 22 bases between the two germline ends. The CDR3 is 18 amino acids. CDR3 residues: CASSFSPWSGANSYEQYF. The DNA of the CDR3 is TGTGCCAGCAGTTTCTCGCCGTGGTCGGGTGCGAATTCCTACGAGCAGTACTTC.

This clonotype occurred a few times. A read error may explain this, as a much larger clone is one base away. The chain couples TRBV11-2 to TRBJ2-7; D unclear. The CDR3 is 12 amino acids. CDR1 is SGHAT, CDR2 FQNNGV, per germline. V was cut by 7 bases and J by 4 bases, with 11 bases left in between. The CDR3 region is CASKSTTYEQYF. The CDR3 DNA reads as TGTGCCAGCAAGAGCACGACGTACGAGCAGTACTTC.

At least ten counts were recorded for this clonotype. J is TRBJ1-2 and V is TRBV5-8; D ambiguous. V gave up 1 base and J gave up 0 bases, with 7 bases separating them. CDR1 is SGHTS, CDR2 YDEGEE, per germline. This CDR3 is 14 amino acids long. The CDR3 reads CASSLSGANYGYTF. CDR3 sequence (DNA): TGTGCCAGCAGCTTGTCCGGTGCTAACTATGGCTACACCTTC.

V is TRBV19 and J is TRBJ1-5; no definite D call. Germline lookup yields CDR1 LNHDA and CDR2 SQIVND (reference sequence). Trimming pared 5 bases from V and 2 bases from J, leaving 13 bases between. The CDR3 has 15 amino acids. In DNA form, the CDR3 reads TGTGCCAGTAGTCCTACCGGGTTCGGCAATCAGCCCCAGCATTTT. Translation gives CASSPTGFGNQPQHF.

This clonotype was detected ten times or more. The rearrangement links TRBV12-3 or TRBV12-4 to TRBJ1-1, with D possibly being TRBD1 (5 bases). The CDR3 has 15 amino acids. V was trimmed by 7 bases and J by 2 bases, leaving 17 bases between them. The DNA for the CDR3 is TGTGCCAGCACTCTATCGGGGGGACTTAACACTGAAGCTTTCTTT. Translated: CASTLSGGLNTEAFF.

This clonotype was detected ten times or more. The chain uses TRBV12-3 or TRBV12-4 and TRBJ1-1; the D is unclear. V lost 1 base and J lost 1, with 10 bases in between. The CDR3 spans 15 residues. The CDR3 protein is CASSLGVAGNTEAFF. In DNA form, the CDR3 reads TGTGCCAGCAGTTTAGGGGTGGCAGGGAACACTGAAGCTTTCTTT.

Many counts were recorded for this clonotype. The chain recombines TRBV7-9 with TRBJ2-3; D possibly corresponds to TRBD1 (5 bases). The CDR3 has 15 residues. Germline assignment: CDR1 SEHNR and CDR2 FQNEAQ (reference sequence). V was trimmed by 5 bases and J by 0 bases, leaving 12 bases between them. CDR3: CASSLGARSTDTQYF. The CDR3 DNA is TGTGCCAGCAGCCTAGGGGCTAGGAGCACAGATACGCAGTATTTT.

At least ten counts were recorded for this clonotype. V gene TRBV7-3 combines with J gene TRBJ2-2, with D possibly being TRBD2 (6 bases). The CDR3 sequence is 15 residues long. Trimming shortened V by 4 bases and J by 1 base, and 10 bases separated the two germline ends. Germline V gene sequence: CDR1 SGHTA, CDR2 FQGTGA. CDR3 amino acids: CASSYGTRNTGELFF. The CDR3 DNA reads TGTGCCAGCAGCTACGGGACTCGGAACACCGGGGAGCTGTTTTTT.

This CDR3 is CASSQNRSQETQYF. The CDR3 nucleotides are TGCGCCAGCAGCCAAAACAGAAGCCAAGAGACCCAGTACTTC. This chain joins TRBV4-1 and TRBJ2-5; D ambiguous. Germline V CDR1 and CDR2: MGHRA, YSYEKL. V lost 2 bases and J 1 base, leaving 8 bases between the germline ends. The CDR3 has 14 residues.

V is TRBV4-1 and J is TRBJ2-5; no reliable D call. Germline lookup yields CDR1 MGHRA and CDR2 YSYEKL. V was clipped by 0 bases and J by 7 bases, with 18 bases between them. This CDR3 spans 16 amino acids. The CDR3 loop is CASSQDIGPPSGTQYF. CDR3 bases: TGCGCCAGCAGCCAAGACATAGGCCCCCCCTCGGGGACCCAGTACTTC.

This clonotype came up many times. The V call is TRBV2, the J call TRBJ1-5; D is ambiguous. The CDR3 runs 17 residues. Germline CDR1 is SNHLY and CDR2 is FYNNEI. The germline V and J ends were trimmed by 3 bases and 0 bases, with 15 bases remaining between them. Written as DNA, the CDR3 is TGTGCCAGCAGTGACGCGGGAGGGTCCTATAGCAATCAGCCCCAGCATTTT. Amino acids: CASSDAGGSYSNQPQHF.

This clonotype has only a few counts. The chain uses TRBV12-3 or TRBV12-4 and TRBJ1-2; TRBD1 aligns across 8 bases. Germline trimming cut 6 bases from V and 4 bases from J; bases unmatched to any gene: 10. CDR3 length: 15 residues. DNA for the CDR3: TGTGCCAGCAGCCAATCCACGACAGGGGCCTATGGCTACACCTTC. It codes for CASSQSTTGAYGYTF.

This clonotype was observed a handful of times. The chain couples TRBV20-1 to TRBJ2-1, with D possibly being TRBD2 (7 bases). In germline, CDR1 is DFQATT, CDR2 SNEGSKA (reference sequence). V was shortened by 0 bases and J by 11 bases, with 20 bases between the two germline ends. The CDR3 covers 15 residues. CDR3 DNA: TGCAGTGCTAGAGACCCTCGGGGGGAGGGGGTCAAGCAGTTCTTC. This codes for CSARDPRGEGVKQFF.

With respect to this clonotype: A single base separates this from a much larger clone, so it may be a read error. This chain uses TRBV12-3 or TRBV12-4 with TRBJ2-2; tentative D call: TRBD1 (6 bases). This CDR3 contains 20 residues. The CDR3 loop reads CASRLVLRGLLRGNTGELSF. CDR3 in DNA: TGTGCCAGCCGCCTAGTTCTGAGAGGGCTCCTGAGGGGGAACACCGGGGAGCTGTCTTTT.

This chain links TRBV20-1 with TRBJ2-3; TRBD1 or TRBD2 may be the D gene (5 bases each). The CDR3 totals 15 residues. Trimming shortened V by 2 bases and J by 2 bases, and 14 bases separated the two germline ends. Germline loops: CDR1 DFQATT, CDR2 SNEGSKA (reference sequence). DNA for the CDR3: TGCAGTGCTAGACCTTCCGGGACCCCCACAGATACGCAGTATTTT. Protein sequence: CSARPSGTPTDTQYF.

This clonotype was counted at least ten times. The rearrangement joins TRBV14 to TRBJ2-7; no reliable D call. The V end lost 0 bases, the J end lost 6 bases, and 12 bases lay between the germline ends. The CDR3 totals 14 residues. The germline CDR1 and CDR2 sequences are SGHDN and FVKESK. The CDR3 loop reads CASSQDFGLGEQYF. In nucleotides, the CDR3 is TGTGCCAGCAGCCAAGATTTTGGGCTAGGCGAGCAGTACTTC.

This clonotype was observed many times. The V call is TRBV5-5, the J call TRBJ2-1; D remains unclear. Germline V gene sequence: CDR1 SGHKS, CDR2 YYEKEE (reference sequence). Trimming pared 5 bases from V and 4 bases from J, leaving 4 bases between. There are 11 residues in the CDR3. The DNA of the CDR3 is TGTGCCAGCAGGGTATACAATGAGCAGTTCTTC. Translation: CASRVYNEQFF.

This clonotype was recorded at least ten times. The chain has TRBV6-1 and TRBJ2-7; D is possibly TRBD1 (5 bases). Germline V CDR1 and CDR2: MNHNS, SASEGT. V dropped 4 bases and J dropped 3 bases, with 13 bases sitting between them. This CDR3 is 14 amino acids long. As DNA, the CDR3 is TGTGCCAGCAGTGGGCAGGGTGTTTTCTACGAGCAGTACTTC. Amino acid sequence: CASSGQGVFYEQYF.

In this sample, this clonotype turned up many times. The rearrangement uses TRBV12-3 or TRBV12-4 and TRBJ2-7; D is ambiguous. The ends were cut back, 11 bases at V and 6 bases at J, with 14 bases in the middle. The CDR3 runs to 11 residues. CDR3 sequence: CACRVSAEQYF. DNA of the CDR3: TGTGCCTGCCGGGTGTCGGCCGAGCAGTACTTC.

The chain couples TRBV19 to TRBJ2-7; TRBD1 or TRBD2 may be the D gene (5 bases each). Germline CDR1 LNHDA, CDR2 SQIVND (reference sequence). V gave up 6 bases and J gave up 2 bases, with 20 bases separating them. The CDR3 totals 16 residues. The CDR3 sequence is CASSPGTYGATYEQYF. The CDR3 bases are TGTGCCAGTAGCCCAGGGACGTACGGGGCAACCTACGAGCAGTACTTC.